The 30 T cell receptor beta chains listed next were all sequenced from one sample in a study of T cells in Graves' hyperthyroidism and ophthalmopathy. The CDR3 regions of TCR beta were amplified from RNA transcripts. RT-PCR in the first round (using the HTBI primer set) targeted the TCR CDR3. TCRdb fed the multiplex PCR reads into MiXCR, producing one record per CDR3 protein. The sample lists about 360,000 distinct CDR3 sequences, roughly 13% seen once, with about 9.1% in the top ten. The sample was blood. These receptors were collected from a young woman with Graves' hyperthyroidism.

This clonotype came up many times. The chain links TRBV6-1 to TRBJ1-2, with 9 positions matching TRBD1. Germline trimming cut 8 bases from V and 0 bases from J; bases unmatched to any gene: 13. CDR1 is MNHNS, CDR2 SASEGT, per germline. This CDR3 contains 17 residues. The CDR3 protein is CASAGQGWRLANYGYTF. CDR3 DNA sequence: TGTGCCAGCGCCGGACAGGGGTGGAGGTTAGCTAACTATGGCTACACCTTC.

This clonotype was seen a few times. The chain employs TRBV19 and TRBJ1-1; D call uncertain. There are 13 residues in the CDR3. Trimming left V 1 base short and J 8 bases short, with 11 bases between. Looked up from germline, CDR1 is LNHDA and CDR2 is SQIVND (reference sequence). The CDR3 sequence: CASSIALLGEAFF. Written as DNA, the CDR3 is TGTGCCAGTAGTATAGCACTGCTGGGGGAAGCTTTCTTT. The entire variable domain, with the rest obtained from reference TRBV19 and TRBJ1-1, is as follows: DGGITQSPKYLFRKEGQNVTLSCEQNLNHDAMYWYRQDPGQGLRLIYYSQIVNDFQKGDIAEGYSVSREKKESFPLTVTSAQKNPTAFYLCASSIALLGEAFFGQGTRLTVV.

This clonotype appeared many times. V gene TRBV5-6 combines with J gene TRBJ1-1; 8 bases are a match to TRBD1. There are 13 residues in the CDR3. Germline-derived CDR1 and CDR2 are SGHDT and YYEEEE. The V and J ends lost 3 bases and 7 bases, in that order; junction bases with no gene match: 5. The CDR3 DNA reads as TGTGCCAGCAGCTCAGGGGGCCGCGTTGAAGCTTTCTTT. It yields the protein CASSSGGRVEAFF.

At least ten counts were recorded for this clonotype. J is TRBJ1-1 and V is TRBV18; 8 bases match TRBD1. CDR3 size: 12 residues. Germline CDR1 KGHSH, CDR2 LQKENI. V dropped 4 bases and J dropped 8; count of bases not matched to a gene: 3. The CDR3 here is CASSQDREEAFF. The CDR3 DNA reads as TGTGCCAGCTCACAGGACAGGGAAGAAGCTTTCTTT.

As concerns this clonotype: This sequence may be a read error, since a much larger clone differs from it by one base. V gene TRBV6-2 or TRBV6-3 combines with J gene TRBJ2-1; D is possibly TRBD2 (6 bases). Per the germline V gene, CDR1 is MNHEY and CDR2 is SVGEGT. This CDR3 has 13 residues. The CDR3 loop is CTSSYLRGSEQFF. The CDR3 nucleotides are TGTACCAGCAGTTACTTGCGGGGCAGTGAGCAGTTCTTC.

The chain recombines TRBV5-1 with TRBJ2-7; a weak D match, TRBD1 (5 bases). Germline V CDR1 and CDR2: SGHRS, YFSETQ. V was trimmed by 2 bases and J by 2 bases, leaving 11 bases between them. The CDR3 covers 14 residues. The CDR3 loop reads CASSFDPQAYEQYF. The CDR3 region has the DNA TGCGCCAGCAGCTTTGACCCACAGGCCTACGAGCAGTACTTC.

This clonotype was picked up many times. The chain employs TRBV12-3 or TRBV12-4 and TRBJ2-7; the D gene is possibly TRBD1 (6 bases). This CDR3 contains 13 residues. V lost 4 bases, J lost 7 bases, and 14 bases lay in between. The CDR3 bases are TGTGCCAGCAGTTCTAGGGGGACGGGAGAGCAGTACTTC. The encoded protein is CASSSRGTGEQYF.

This clonotype occurred many times. The chain employs TRBV20-1 and TRBJ2-7; 10 bases agree with TRBD2. Germline V CDR1 and CDR2: DFQATT, SNEGSKA (reference sequence). With 3 bases clipped from V and 7 bases from J, the junction kept 6 bases outside the gene matches. This CDR3 has 13 amino acids. The DNA of the CDR3 is TGCAGTGCTAGGGCTAGCGGGAGTGGGGAGCAGTACTTC. This gives the protein CSARASGSGEQYF.

A remark on this clonotype: Compared with germline, one end of the junction differs, possibly owing to a read error. This sequence joins TRBV7-9 and TRBJ2-5, with unresolved D. The length of the CDR3 is 10 residues. Germline lookup yields CDR1 SEHNR and CDR2 FQNEAQ (reference sequence). The CDR3 sequence is CASSLEFLNF. In DNA, the CDR3 is TGTGCCAGCAGCTTGGAGTTTTTGAACTTC.

The rearrangement links TRBV28 to TRBJ2-2, with 13 bases identical to TRBD2. The germline CDR1 and CDR2 sequences are MDHEN and SYDVKM. The CDR3 length is 16 residues. The trim removed 4 bases at V and 7 bases at J, leaving 6 bases unmatched. In DNA form, the CDR3 reads TGTGCCAGCAGTTCGGGACTAGCGGGATATGTCGGGGAGCTGTTTTTT. It specifies CASSSGLAGYVGELFF. Full variable domain (missing parts from reference TRBV28 and TRBJ2-2): DVKVTQSSRYLVKRTGEKVFLECVQDMDHENMFWYRQDPGLGLRLIYFSYDVKMKEKGDIPEGYSVSREKKERFSLILESASTNQTSMYLCASSSGLAGYVGELFFGEGSRLTVL.

This clonotype was observed many times. The chain combines TRBV2 with TRBJ2-1; 7 nucleotides match TRBD1. Germline V gene lookup returns CDR1 SNHLY and CDR2 FYNNEI. J gave up 4 bases and V 2 bases, and 5 bases lay outside the gene matches. This CDR3 is 15 amino acids long. The CDR3 protein is CASSELGTAYNEQFF. As DNA, the CDR3 is TGTGCCAGCAGTGAACTAGGGACAGCATACAATGAGCAGTTCTTC.

Many counts were recorded for this clonotype. The chain has TRBV20-1 and TRBJ1-4; D is undetermined. Germline CDR1 and CDR2: DFQATT and SNEGSKA (reference sequence). The CDR3 loop spans 11 amino acids. Trimming shortened V by 1 base and J by 11 bases, and 8 bases separated the two germline ends. The CDR3 spells CSARAGSKLFF. DNA for the CDR3: TGCAGTGCTAGAGCTGGGAGCAAACTGTTTTTT.

This clonotype occurred many times. The V and J genes are TRBV7-2 and TRBJ2-3; 9 bases fit TRBD2. The CDR3 loop spans 16 amino acids. Germline values: CDR1 SGHTA, CDR2 FQGNSA. The J segment lost 1 base and the V segment lost 2 bases, leaving 4 bases of the junction unmatched. The CDR3 region has the DNA TGTGCCAGCAGCTTATTTAGCGGGGGCGGCACAGATACGCAGTATTTT. This translates into CASSLFSGGGTDTQYF.

This clonotype was recorded at least ten times. The chain combines TRBV15 with TRBJ1-6; TRBD1 aligns across 9 bases. CDR3 size: 16 residues. Germline lookup yields CDR1 LNHNV and CDR2 YYDKDF (reference sequence). The V gene end was trimmed by 6 bases and the J gene end by 5 bases; junction bases not matched to a gene: 8. CDR3 DNA: TGTGCCACCAGGAGGGGACAGGGTAAAAATAATTCACCCCTCCACTTT. This sequence encodes CATRRGQGKNNSPLHF.

In nucleotides, the CDR3 is TGTGCCATCAGTGAGTCGAGGGGAAATCAGCCCCAGCATTTT. This sequence encodes CAISESRGNQPQHF. J is TRBJ1-5 and V is TRBV10-3; tentatively, D is TRBD1 (5 bases). V was pared by 0 bases and J by 4 bases, with 7 bases between. Per germline, CDR1 ENHRY and CDR2 SYGVKD. CDR3 length equals 14 residues.

The chain has TRBV13 and TRBJ2-7; 10 bases fit TRBD1. This CDR3 comprises 19 residues. V was pared by 1 base and J by 3 bases, with 15 bases of the junction left unmatched. CDR1 and CDR2 from the germline V gene are PRHDT and FYEKMQ (reference sequence). CDR3 nucleotides: TGTGCCAGCAGCTTAGACCCCACTATACCGGGACAGGGGAACTACGAGCAGTACTTC. Encoded protein: CASSLDPTIPGQGNYEQYF. Looking up the rest from reference TRBV13 and TRBJ2-7 gives the full variable domain: AAGVIQSPRHLIKEKRETATLKCYPIPRHDTVYWYQQGPGQDPQFLISFYEKMQSDKGSIPDRFSAQQFSDYHSELNMSSLELGDSALYFCASSLDPTIPGQGNYEQYFGPGTRLTVT.

Worth noting for this clonotype: Since a much larger clone is just one base distant, this may be a read error. The conserved phenylalanine or tryptophan normally closing the CDR3 is absent here, so this likely arose from a read error. V is TRBV20-1 and J is TRBJ1-2, with D possibly TRBD1 on 5 matching bases. CDR3 length: 13 residues. Germline V CDR1 and CDR2: DFQATT, SNEGSKA (reference sequence). V shed 3 bases and J shed 3 bases, with 11 bases lying between them. CDR3 nucleotide sequence: TGCAGTGCTAGCTTCGGGACGGACTATGGCTACACCCTC. Protein sequence: CSASFGTDYGYTL.

Turning to this clonotype: A read error is possible here, since a much larger clone lies one base away. The chain joins TRBV2 to TRBJ1-6; 7 nucleotides agree with TRBD1. Germline V gene data show CDR1 as SNHLY and CDR2 as FYNNEI. This CDR3 region has 15 residues. The CDR3 region has the DNA TGTGCCAGCAGTGGTGGTACAGGGGACAATTCACCCCCCCACTTT. Its translation is CASSGGTGDNSPPHF.

This clonotype occurred many times. The chain carries TRBV3-1 and TRBJ2-1; 8 bases align to TRBD2. The length of the CDR3 is 14 residues. Germline V gives CDR1 LGHDT, CDR2 YNNKEL (reference sequence). V dropped 0 bases and J dropped 13; count of bases not matched to a gene: 8. CDR3 sequence: CASSQDTTSGEQFF. The CDR3 DNA sequence: TGTGCCAGCAGCCAAGATACCACTAGCGGCGAACAGTTCTTC.

This clonotype has ten or more counts. This chain uses TRBV18 with TRBJ2-5; perhaps TRBD2 as D (6 bases). Germline-derived CDR1 and CDR2 are KGHSH and LQKENI. Trimming took off 8 bases at V and 5 bases at J, with 15 bases between the two ends. The CDR3 length is 13 residues. The CDR3 sequence is CASSPGLAETQYF. The CDR3 DNA is TGTGCCAGCAGCCCCGGTCTAGCGGAGACCCAGTACTTC.

This clonotype appeared many times. The chain carries TRBV27 and TRBJ2-1; the D is unclear. Per germline, CDR1 MNHEY and CDR2 SMNVEV (reference sequence). Trimming shortened V by 4 bases and J by 4 bases, and 8 bases separated the two germline ends. The CDR3 consists of 13 residues. This CDR3 reads CASSSPRYNEQFF. The CDR3 region has the DNA TGTGCCAGCAGTTCGCCCCGTTACAATGAGCAGTTCTTC.

This clonotype was seen only a few times. The rearrangement uses TRBV5-1 and TRBJ2-1, with D perhaps TRBD2 (7 bases). The CDR3 loop spans 15 amino acids. Trimming removed 4 bases at V and 3 bases at J, with 14 bases between. Germline lookup yields CDR1 SGHRS and CDR2 YFSETQ. The CDR3 is CASSPRGGHYNEQFF. CDR3 DNA sequence: TGCGCCAGCAGCCCGAGGGGGGGTCACTACAATGAGCAGTTCTTC.

Regarding this clonotype: This clone may be a read error of a much larger clone one base away. The genes are TRBV7-2 and TRBJ1-4, with 9 bases aligning to TRBD1. The CDR3 length is 15 residues. Germline V gene sequence: CDR1 SGHTA, CDR2 FQGNSA. CDR3: CASSWGQGGNGKLFF. Written as DNA, the CDR3 is TGTGCCAGCAGCTGGGGACAGGGAGGGAATGGAAAACTGTTTTTT.

This clonotype was seen ten or more times. The chain combines TRBV7-2 with TRBJ2-5; perhaps TRBD1 as D (5 bases). Germline CDR1 reads SGHTA; CDR2 reads FQGNSA. The CDR3 is 16 residues long. V was clipped by 1 base and J by 3 bases, with 15 bases between them. The CDR3 sequence: CASSLEGRVGKETQYF. The CDR3 region has the DNA TGTGCCAGCAGCTTAGAAGGCAGGGTGGGCAAAGAGACCCAGTACTTC. Looking up the rest from reference TRBV7-2 and TRBJ2-5 gives the full variable domain: GAGVSQSPSNKVTEKGKDVELRCDPISGHTALYWYRQSLGQGLEFLIYFQGNSAPDKSGLPSDRFSAERTGGSVSTLTIQRTQQEDSAVYLCASSLEGRVGKETQYFGPGTRLLVL.

This clonotype has a count of ten or more. This chain links TRBV10-3 with TRBJ1-3, with D perhaps TRBD1 (6 bases). This CDR3 is 17 amino acids long. Per the germline V gene, CDR1 is ENHRY and CDR2 is SYGVKD. Trimming pared 10 bases from V and 1 base from J, leaving 23 bases between. CDR3 nucleotides: TGTGCCACCAACGCCATAGAAGGACAGCTTTCTGGAAACACCATATATTTT. Residues: CATNAIEGQLSGNTIYF.

A few counts support this clonotype. V is TRBV28 and J is TRBJ1-2; D is perhaps TRBD1 (5 bases). Trimming stripped 4 bases from V and 12 bases from J, with 12 bases between. This CDR3 spans 11 amino acids. In germline, CDR1 is MDHEN, CDR2 SYDVKM. The CDR3 is CASSSGPWNTF. The CDR3 nucleotides read TGTGCCAGCAGTTCGGGACCTTGGAACACCTTC.

The table lists this clonotype with many counts. The chain carries TRBV10-3 and TRBJ1-1; TRBD1 matches at 7 bases. With V trimmed by 10 bases and J by 1 base, 9 bases remained unmatched. The CDR3 extends over 14 amino acids. In germline, CDR1 is ENHRY, CDR2 SYGVKD. CDR3 residues: CATLGQPGNTEAFF. CDR3 DNA sequence: TGTGCCACCCTGGGACAGCCAGGGAACACTGAAGCTTTCTTT.

J is TRBJ2-5 and V is TRBV7-3; 8 bases map to TRBD2. The CDR3 covers 16 residues. With 1 base clipped from V and 3 bases from J, the junction kept 7 bases outside the gene matches. Germline V lookup: CDR1 SGHTA, CDR2 FQGTGA. CDR3 region: CASSLIAGGSKETQYF. CDR3 DNA: TGTGCCAGCAGCTTAATTGCGGGGGGTTCCAAAGAGACCCAGTACTTC.

This clonotype showed up many times. The rearrangement uses TRBV3-1 and TRBJ2-6, with a tentative D call TRBD2 (5 bases). The V gene lost 4 bases and the J gene lost 0 bases, with 13 bases spanning the gap. In germline, CDR1 is LGHDT, CDR2 YNNKEL (reference sequence). The CDR3 is 17 residues long. This CDR3 reads CASSRQTGISGANVLTF. The CDR3 DNA is TGTGCCAGCAGCCGCCAAACCGGGATCTCTGGGGCCAACGTCCTGACTTTC.

In its sample, this clonotype was seen many times. The chain uses TRBV28 and TRBJ2-2, with D possibly being TRBD2 (5 bases). CDR1 is MDHEN and CDR2 is SYDVKM in the germline V gene. The CDR3 consists of 15 residues. Trimming left V 5 bases short and J 7 bases short, with 17 bases between. The CDR3 spells CASSQPGVSVGELFF. CDR3 coding DNA: TGTGCCAGCAGTCAACCCGGGGTGAGCGTCGGGGAGCTGTTTTTT.